This T cell receptor (beta chain) was profiled in a study of HIV-infected patients and healthy controls. cDNA was made from 500 ng RNA using alpha and beta constant primers. Using multiplexing indices, alpha and beta chain libraries were generated apart by chain-specific third strand synthesis. MiXCR, run by TCRdb on the 5' RACE reads, gives a single entry per CDR3 protein. Here the sample spans some 17,000 distinct CDR3 sequences, roughly a tenth being singletons. This clonotype was observed a few times. No cell fractionation was done, so the repertoire covers all unsorted peripheral blood T cells. The CDR3 totals 16 residues. V lost 0 bases to trimming and J lost 5 bases; unmatched junction nucleotides: 9. Germline CDR1 is SGHKS and CDR2 is YYEKEE (reference sequence).

The receptor comes from an adult in good health. The sample comprised blood. This sequence joins TRBV5-5 and TRBJ2-5; 8 bases align to TRBD2. The CDR3 DNA is TGTGCCAGCAGCTTGGGGGATAGCGGGATCGTGGAGACCCAGTACTTC. It encodes CASSLGDSGIVETQYF.